A selection of T cell receptor beta chains follows, all from one sample in a study of early T cells in non-severe SARS-CoV-2 infection. From the 5' RACE reads, TCRdb called clonotypes with MiXCR, one entry per CDR3 protein. This sample has tens of thousands of distinct CDR3 sequences, with approximately 10% found just once. Material: whole blood. The origin of the receptors is an adult who was a healthcare worker with PCR-confirmed SARS-CoV-2 infection or an uninfected control (not recorded which). Each CDR3 is given with its conserved first and last residue. D genes are given only for firm matches. A clone size is listed for some rows: how often the clone was seen (once, few, many), or a class if it is expanded.

CDR3 protein: CASNPGLPSYEQYF
CDR3 DNA: TGTGCCAGCAACCCCGGGTTACCGTCCTACGAGCAGTACTTC
clone size: .
V gene: TRBV2
J gene: TRBJ2-7
D gene: .

CDR3 protein: CASSPGQGKYGYTF
CDR3 DNA: TGTGCCAGCAGTCCGGGACAGGGGAAGTATGGCTACACCTTC
clone size: many
V gene: TRBV7-9
J gene: TRBJ1-2
D gene: TRBD1

CDR3 protein: CASLPGHAYSGNTIYF
CDR3 DNA: TGTGCCAGCCTCCCAGGGCACGCATACTCTGGAAACACCATATATTTT
clone size: many
V gene: TRBV12-3/TRBV12-4
J gene: TRBJ1-3
D gene: .

CDR3 protein: CASSSNTGELFF
CDR3 DNA: TGTGCCAGCAGCTCAAACACCGGGGAGCTGTTTTTT
clone size: many
V gene: TRBV11-3
J gene: TRBJ2-2
D gene: .

CDR3 protein: CASSRDSSYEQYF
CDR3 DNA: TGTGCCAGCAGCAGGGACAGCTCCTACGAGCAGTACTTC
clone size: many
V gene: TRBV2
J gene: TRBJ2-7
D gene: TRBD1

CDR3 protein: CAWSRNTGSPLHF
CDR3 DNA: TGTGCCTGGAGTAGGAATACGGGATCACCCCTCCACTTT
clone size: many
V gene: TRBV30
J gene: TRBJ1-6
D gene: .

CDR3 protein: CASSQDLGVGELFF
CDR3 DNA: TGTGCCAGCAGCCAAGATTTGGGGGTCGGGGAGCTGTTTTTT
clone size: many
V gene: TRBV3-1
J gene: TRBJ2-2
D gene: .

CDR3 protein: CASSLDSYLSTDTQYF
CDR3 DNA: TGCGCCAGCAGTCTGGACAGTTACCTAAGCACAGATACGCAGTATTTT
clone size: .
V gene: TRBV23-1
J gene: TRBJ2-3
D gene: .

CDR3 protein: CSVGRPGQGAYEQYF
CDR3 DNA: TGCAGCGTTGGGCGGCCGGGACAGGGGGCCTACGAGCAGTACTTC
clone size: .
V gene: TRBV29-1
J gene: TRBJ2-7
D gene: TRBD1

CDR3 protein: CSARPPGGEQYF
CDR3 DNA: TGCAGTGCTAGACCCCCAGGGGGGGAGCAGTACTTC
clone size: once
V gene: TRBV20-1
J gene: TRBJ2-7
D gene: .

CDR3 protein: CSVQQGGSYGYTF
CDR3 DNA: TGCAGCGTCCAACAGGGGGGTTCCTATGGCTACACCTTC
clone size: few
V gene: TRBV29-1
J gene: TRBJ1-2
D gene: TRBD1

CDR3 protein: CASSHRRSNQPQHF
CDR3 DNA: TGTGCCAGCAGCCATCGACGGAGCAATCAGCCCCAGCATTTT
clone size: many
V gene: TRBV6-2/TRBV6-3
J gene: TRBJ1-5
D gene: .

CDR3 protein: CSATHGGGDSEQYF
CDR3 DNA: TGCAGTGCTACCCATGGAGGGGGAGACTCCGAGCAGTACTTC
clone size: .
V gene: TRBV20-1
J gene: TRBJ2-7
D gene: .

CDR3 protein: CASSPGHSNTEAFF
CDR3 DNA: TGTGCCAGCAGCCCAGGACATTCGAACACTGAAGCTTTCTTT
clone size: many
V gene: TRBV5-5
J gene: TRBJ1-1
D gene: .

CDR3 protein: CASSLVREPNSPLHF
CDR3 DNA: TGTGCCAGCAGCTTAGTGAGGGAGCCGAACTCACCCCTCCACTTT
clone size: .
V gene: TRBV7-8
J gene: TRBJ1-6
D gene: .

CDR3 protein: CASSQAGTNTDTQYF
CDR3 DNA: TGTGCCAGCAGCCAAGCCGGGACTAACACAGATACGCAGTATTTT
clone size: .
V gene: TRBV4-2
J gene: TRBJ2-3
D gene: TRBD2

CDR3 protein: CSVDTAQETQYF
CDR3 DNA: TGCAGCGTTGACACAGCTCAAGAGACCCAGTACTTC
clone size: many
V gene: TRBV29-1
J gene: TRBJ2-5
D gene: .

CDR3 protein: CSALKYVSGETQYF
CDR3 DNA: TGCAGTGCTTTGAAGTACGTTTCCGGAGAGACCCAGTACTTC
clone size: many
V gene: TRBV20-1
J gene: TRBJ2-5
D gene: .

CDR3 protein: CASSYAFTGNTEAFF
CDR3 DNA: TGTGCCAGCAGTTACGCCTTCACGGGGAACACTGAAGCTTTCTTT
clone size: many
V gene: TRBV6-6
J gene: TRBJ1-1
D gene: .

CDR3 protein: CASSPSSGGPYTGELFF
CDR3 DNA: TGTGCCAGCAGCCCATCTAGCGGGGGGCCGTACACCGGGGAGCTGTTTTTT
clone size: .
V gene: TRBV7-3
J gene: TRBJ2-2
D gene: TRBD2

CDR3 protein: CASSLESGGYEQYF
CDR3 DNA: TGCGCCAGCAGCTTGGAATCAGGGGGTTACGAGCAGTACTTC
clone size: few
V gene: TRBV5-1
J gene: TRBJ2-7
D gene: TRBD1

CDR3 protein: CASRTAGKGNQPQHF
CDR3 DNA: TGTGCCAGCAGAACGGCGGGTAAGGGCAATCAGCCCCAGCATTTT
clone size: few
V gene: TRBV6-2/TRBV6-3
J gene: TRBJ1-5
D gene: .

CDR3 protein: CASSSGLAADTQYF
CDR3 DNA: TGTGCCAGCAGCTCAGGTCTAGCGGCAGATACGCAGTATTTT
clone size: few
V gene: TRBV7-9
J gene: TRBJ2-3
D gene: TRBD2

CDR3 protein: CASRNRVWNTEAFF
CDR3 DNA: TGTGCCAGCAGGAACAGGGTGTGGAACACTGAAGCTTTCTTT
clone size: medium-sized
V gene: TRBV6-2/TRBV6-3
J gene: TRBJ1-1
D gene: .

CDR3 protein: CASSPASGGYEQYF
CDR3 DNA: TGTGCCAGCAGCCCCGCTAGCGGGGGATACGAGCAGTACTTC
clone size: many
V gene: TRBV7-2
J gene: TRBJ2-7
D gene: TRBD2

CDR3 protein: CASSYEYTGELFF
CDR3 DNA: TGTGCCAGCAGCTACGAGTACACCGGGGAGCTGTTTTTT
clone size: .
V gene: TRBV7-9
J gene: TRBJ2-2
D gene: .

CDR3 protein: CASSQEQLNTEAFF
CDR3 DNA: TGTGCCAGCAGCCAAGAACAGCTGAACACTGAAGCTTTCTTT
clone size: few
V gene: TRBV3-2
J gene: TRBJ1-1
D gene: .

CDR3 protein: CASTYGQGISGYTF
CDR3 DNA: TGTGCCAGCACTTACGGACAGGGGATTTCGGGCTACACCTTC
clone size: few
V gene: TRBV7-9
J gene: TRBJ1-2
D gene: TRBD1

CDR3 protein: CASSPRDTQYF
CDR3 DNA: TGTGCCAGCAGCCCCAGAGATACGCAGTATTTT
clone size: .
V gene: TRBV6-6
J gene: TRBJ2-3
D gene: .

CDR3 protein: CASGLDLTSGYTDTQYF
CDR3 DNA: TGTGCTAGTGGTTTGGACCTGACTAGCGGCTACACAGATACGCAGTATTTT
clone size: .
V gene: TRBV12-5
J gene: TRBJ2-3
D gene: TRBD2

CDR3 protein: CAGSRDGGLNQPQHF
CDR3 DNA: TGTGCCGGCAGCAGGGACGGGGGGCTCAATCAGCCCCAGCATTTT
clone size: .
V gene: TRBV7-2
J gene: TRBJ1-5
D gene: .

CDR3 protein: CATSDGYRDRDQETQYF
CDR3 DNA: TGTGCCACCAGTGACGGTTACCGGGACAGGGACCAAGAGACCCAGTACTTC
clone size: many
V gene: TRBV24-1
J gene: TRBJ2-5
D gene: TRBD1

CDR3 protein: CASSLSPRNEQFF
CDR3 DNA: TGTGCCAGCAGCTTGAGTCCTAGGAATGAGCAGTTCTTC
clone size: many
V gene: TRBV11-2
J gene: TRBJ2-1
D gene: .

CDR3 protein: CASSLALGAQGDGYTF
CDR3 DNA: TGTGCCAGCAGCTTAGCCCTAGGGGCCCAGGGGGATGGCTACACCTTC
clone size: few
V gene: TRBV7-6
J gene: TRBJ1-2
D gene: TRBD1

CDR3 protein: CASSPGGRNQPQHF
CDR3 DNA: TGTGCCAGCAGCCCCGGGGGTCGAAATCAGCCCCAGCATTTT
clone size: .
V gene: TRBV6-5
J gene: TRBJ1-5
D gene: .